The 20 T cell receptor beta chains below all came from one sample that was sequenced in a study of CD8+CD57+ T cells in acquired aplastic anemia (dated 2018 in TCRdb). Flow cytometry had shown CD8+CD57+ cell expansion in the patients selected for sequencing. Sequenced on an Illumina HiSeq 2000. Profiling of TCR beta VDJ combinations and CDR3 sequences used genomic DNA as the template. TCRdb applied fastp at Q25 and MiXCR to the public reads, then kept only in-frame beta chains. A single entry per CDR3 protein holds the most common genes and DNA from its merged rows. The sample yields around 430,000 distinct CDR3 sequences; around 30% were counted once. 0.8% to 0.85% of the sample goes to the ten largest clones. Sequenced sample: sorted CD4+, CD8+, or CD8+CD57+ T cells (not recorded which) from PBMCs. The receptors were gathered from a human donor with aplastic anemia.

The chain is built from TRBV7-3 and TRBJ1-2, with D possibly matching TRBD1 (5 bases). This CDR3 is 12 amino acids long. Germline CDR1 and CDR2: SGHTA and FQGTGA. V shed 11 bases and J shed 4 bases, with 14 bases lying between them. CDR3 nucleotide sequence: TGTGCCGCACCAGGGCGTGCCTATGGCTACACCTTC. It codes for CAAPGRAYGYTF.

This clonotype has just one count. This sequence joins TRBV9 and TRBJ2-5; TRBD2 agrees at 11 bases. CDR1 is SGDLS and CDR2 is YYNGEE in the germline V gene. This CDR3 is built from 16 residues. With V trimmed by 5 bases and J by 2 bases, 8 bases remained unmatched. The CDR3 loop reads CASRLLAGANQETQYF. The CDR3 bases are TGTGCCAGCAGACTACTAGCGGGGGCCAATCAAGAGACCCAGTACTTC.

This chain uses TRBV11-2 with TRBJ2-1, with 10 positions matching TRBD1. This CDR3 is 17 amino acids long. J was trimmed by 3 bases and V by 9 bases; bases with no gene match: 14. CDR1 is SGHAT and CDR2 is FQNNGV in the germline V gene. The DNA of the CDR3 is TGTGCCAGTAGTAGAGGGACAGGGGCAGAAATCTACAATGAGCAGTTCTTC. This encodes CASSRGTGAEIYNEQFF.

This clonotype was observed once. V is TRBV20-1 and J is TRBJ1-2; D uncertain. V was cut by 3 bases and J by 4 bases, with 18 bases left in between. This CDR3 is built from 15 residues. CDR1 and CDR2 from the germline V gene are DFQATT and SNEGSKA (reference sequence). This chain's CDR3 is CSARTSGETLYGYTF. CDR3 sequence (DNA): TGCAGTGCTAGGACTAGCGGGGAGACACTCTATGGCTACACCTTC.

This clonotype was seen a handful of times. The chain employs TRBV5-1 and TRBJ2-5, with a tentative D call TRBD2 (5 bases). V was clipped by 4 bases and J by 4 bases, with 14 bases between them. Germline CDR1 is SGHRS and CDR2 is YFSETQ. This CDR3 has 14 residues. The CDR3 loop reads CASSPDSQRETQYF. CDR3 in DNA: TGCGCCAGCAGCCCGGACTCGCAAAGAGAGACCCAGTACTTC.

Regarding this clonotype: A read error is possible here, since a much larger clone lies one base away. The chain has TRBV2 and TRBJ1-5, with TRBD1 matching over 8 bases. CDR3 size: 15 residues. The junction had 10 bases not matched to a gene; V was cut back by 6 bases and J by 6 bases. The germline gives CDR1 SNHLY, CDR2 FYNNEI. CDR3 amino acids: CASSLLTGAAQPQHF. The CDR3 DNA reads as TGTGCCAGCAGCTTACTGACAGGGGCTGCTCAGCCCCAGCATTTT.

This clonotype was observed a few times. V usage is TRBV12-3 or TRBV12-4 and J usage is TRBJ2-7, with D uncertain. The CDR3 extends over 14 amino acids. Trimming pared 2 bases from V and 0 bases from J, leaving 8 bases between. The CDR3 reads CASSLSPGSYEQYF. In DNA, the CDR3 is TGTGCCAGCAGTTTATCCCCCGGCTCCTACGAGCAGTACTTC.

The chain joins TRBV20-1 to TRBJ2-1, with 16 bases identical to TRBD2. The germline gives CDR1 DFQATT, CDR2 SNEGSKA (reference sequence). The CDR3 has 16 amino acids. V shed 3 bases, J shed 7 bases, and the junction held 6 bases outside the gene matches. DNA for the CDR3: TGCAGTGCTAGCGGGACTAGCGGGAGGGCCGAGAATGAGCAGTTCTTC. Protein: CSASGTSGRAENEQFF.

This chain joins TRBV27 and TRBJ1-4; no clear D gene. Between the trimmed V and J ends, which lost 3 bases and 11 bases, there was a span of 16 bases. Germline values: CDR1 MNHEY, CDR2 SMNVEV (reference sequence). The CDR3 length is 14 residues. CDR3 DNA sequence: TGTGCCAGCAGTTTGATGGGGAAAAGGGAGAAACTGTTTTTT. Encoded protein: CASSLMGKREKLFF.

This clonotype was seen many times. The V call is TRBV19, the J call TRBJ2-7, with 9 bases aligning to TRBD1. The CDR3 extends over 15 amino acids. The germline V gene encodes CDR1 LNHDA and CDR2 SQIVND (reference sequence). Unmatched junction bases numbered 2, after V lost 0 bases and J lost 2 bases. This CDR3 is CASSIDGQGPYEQYF. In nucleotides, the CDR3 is TGTGCCAGTAGTATAGACGGACAGGGGCCCTACGAGCAGTACTTC.

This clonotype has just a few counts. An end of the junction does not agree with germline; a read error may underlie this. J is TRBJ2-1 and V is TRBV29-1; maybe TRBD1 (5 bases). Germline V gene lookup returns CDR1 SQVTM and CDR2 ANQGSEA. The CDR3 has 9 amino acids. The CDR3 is CSVEDQGSF. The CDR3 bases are TGCAGCGTTGAAGATCAGGGCAGCTTC.

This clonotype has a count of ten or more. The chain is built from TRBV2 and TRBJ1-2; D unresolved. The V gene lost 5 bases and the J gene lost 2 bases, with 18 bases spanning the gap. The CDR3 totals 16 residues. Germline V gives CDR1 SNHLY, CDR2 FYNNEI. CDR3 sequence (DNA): TGTGCCAGCAGTATCGGTGGCCCGAGCCCCAACTATGGCTACACCTTC. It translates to CASSIGGPSPNYGYTF.

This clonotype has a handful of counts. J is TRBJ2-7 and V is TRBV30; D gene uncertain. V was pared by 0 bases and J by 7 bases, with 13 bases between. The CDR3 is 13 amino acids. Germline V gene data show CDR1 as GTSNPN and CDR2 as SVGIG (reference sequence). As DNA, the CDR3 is TGTGCCTGGAGTGTACTGTTAGTAGGGGAGCAGTACTTC. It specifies CAWSVLLVGEQYF.

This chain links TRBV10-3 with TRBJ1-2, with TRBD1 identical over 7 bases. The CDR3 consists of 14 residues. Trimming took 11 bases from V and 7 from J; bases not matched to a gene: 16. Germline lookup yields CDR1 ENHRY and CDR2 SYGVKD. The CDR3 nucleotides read TGTGCCGCACGCCGAAGGGACAGCGATCCTGGCTACACCTTC. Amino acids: CAARRRDSDPGYTF.

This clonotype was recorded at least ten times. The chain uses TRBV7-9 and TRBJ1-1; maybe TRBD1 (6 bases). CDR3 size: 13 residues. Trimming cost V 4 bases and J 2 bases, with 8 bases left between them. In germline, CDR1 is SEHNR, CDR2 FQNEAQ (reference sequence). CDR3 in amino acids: CASSYGTNTEAFF. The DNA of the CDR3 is TGTGCCAGCAGCTACGGGACAAACACTGAAGCTTTCTTT.

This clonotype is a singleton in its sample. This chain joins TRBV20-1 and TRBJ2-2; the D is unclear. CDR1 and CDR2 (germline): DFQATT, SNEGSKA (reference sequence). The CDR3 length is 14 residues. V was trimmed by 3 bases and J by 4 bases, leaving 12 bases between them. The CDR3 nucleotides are TGCAGTGCTAGCACCGCAAGGGCCACCGGGGAGCTGTTTTTT. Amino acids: CSASTARATGELFF.

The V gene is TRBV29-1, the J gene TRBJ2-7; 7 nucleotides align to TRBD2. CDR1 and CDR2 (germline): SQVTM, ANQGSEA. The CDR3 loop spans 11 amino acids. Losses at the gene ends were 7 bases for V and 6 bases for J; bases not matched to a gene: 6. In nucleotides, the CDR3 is TGCAGCGCCCGACTAGCTTCCGAGCAGTACTTC. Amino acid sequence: CSARLASEQYF.

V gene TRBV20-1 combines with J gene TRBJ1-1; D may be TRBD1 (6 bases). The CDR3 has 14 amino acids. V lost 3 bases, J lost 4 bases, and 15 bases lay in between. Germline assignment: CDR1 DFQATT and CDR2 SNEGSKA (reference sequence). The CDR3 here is CSASSAQGPTEAFF. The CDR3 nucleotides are TGCAGTGCTAGTTCGGCTCAGGGGCCCACTGAAGCTTTCTTT.

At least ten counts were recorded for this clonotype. In DNA form, the CDR3 reads TGTGCCAGCAGCTACGGGACTCCCACAGATACGCAGTATTTT. Translated: CASSYGTPTDTQYF. This sequence joins TRBV7-9 and TRBJ2-3, with D possibly TRBD2 on 6 matching bases. Germline V gene lookup returns CDR1 SEHNR and CDR2 FQNEAQ (reference sequence). The CDR3 sequence is 14 residues long. Trimming took off 4 bases at V and 2 bases at J, with 10 bases between the two ends.

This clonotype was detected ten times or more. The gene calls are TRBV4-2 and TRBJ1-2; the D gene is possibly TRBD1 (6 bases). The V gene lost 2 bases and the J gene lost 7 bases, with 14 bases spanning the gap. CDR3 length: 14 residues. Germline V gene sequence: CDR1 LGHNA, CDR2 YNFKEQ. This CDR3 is CASSQLQGDPGYTF. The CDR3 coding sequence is TGTGCCAGCAGCCAACTACAGGGTGACCCTGGCTACACCTTC.